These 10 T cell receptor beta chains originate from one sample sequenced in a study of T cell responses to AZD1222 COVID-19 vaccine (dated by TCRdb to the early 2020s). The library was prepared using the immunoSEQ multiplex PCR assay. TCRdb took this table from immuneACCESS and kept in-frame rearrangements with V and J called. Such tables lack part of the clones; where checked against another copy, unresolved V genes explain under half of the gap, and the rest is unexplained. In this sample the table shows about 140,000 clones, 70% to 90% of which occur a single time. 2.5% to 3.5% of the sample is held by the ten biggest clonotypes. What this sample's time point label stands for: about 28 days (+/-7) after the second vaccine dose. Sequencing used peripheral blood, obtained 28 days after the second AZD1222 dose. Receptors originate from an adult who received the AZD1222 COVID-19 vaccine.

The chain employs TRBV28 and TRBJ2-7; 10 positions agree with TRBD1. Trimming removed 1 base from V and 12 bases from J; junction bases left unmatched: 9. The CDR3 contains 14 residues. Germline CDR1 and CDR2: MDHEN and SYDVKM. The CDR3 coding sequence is TGTGCCAGCAGTTTATTCGGGACAGGGGAGCGTGGGTACTTC. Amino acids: CASSLFGTGERGYF.

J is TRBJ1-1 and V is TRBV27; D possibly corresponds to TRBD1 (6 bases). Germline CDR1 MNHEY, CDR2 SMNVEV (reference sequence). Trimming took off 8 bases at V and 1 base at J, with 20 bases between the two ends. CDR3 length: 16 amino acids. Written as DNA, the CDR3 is TGTGCCAGCGGCGGGGGCGGGCTAAGTCGGAACACTGAAGCTTTCTTT. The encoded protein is CASGGGGLSRNTEAFF.

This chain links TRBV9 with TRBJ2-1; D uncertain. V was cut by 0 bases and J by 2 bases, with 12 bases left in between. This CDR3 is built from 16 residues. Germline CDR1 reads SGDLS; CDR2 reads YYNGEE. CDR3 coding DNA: TGTGCCAGCAGCGTAGAACGTGGCGTTCCCTACAATGAGCAGTTCTTC. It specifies CASSVERGVPYNEQFF. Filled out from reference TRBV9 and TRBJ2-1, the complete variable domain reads DSGVTQTPKHLITATGQRVTLRCSPRSGDLSVYWYQQSLDQGLQFLIQYYNGEERAKGNILERFSAQQFPDLHSELNLSSLELGDSALYFCASSVERGVPYNEQFFGPGTRLTVL.

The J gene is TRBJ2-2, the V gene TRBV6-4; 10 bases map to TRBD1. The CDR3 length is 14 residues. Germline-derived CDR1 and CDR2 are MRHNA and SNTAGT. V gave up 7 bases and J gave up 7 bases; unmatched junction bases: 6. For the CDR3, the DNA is TGTGCCAGCAAGACAGGGGGCGAAATCGGGGAGCTGTTTTTT. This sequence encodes CASKTGGEIGELFF.

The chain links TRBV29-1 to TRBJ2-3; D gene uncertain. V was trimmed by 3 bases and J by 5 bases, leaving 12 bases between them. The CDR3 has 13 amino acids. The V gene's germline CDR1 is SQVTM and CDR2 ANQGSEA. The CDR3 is CSVEASELDTQYF. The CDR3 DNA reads TGCAGCGTTGAGGCTAGTGAACTAGATACGCAGTATTTT.

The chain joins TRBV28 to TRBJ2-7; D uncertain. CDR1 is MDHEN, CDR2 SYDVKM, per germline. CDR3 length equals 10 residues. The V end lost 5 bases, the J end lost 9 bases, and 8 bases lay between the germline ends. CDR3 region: CASSGLMQYF. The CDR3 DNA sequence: TGTGCCAGCAGTGGGCTTATGCAGTACTTC.

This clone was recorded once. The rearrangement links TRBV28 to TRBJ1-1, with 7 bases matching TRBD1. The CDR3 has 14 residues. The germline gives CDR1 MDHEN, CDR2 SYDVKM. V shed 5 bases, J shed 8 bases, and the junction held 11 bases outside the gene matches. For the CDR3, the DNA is TGTGCCAGCAGTCTTTCTCTTCGGGACAGCGAAGCTTTCTTT. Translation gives CASSLSLRDSEAFF.

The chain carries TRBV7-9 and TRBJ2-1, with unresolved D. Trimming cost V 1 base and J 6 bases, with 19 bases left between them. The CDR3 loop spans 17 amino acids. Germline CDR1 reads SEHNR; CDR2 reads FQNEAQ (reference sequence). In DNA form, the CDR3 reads TGTGCCAGCAGCTTAGATTTCGGCGGAAGGAGTCCCAATGAGCAGTTCTTC. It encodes CASSLDFGGRSPNEQFF. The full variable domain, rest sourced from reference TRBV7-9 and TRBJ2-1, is DTGVSQNPRHKITKRGQNVTFRCDPISEHNRLYWYRQTLGQGPEFLTYFQNEAQLEKSRLLSDRFSAERPKGSFSTLEIQRTEQGDSAMYLCASSLDFGGRSPNEQFFGPGTRLTVL.

CDR3 sequence: CASSIQGVGEQYF. The CDR3 coding sequence is TGCGCCAGCAGCATCCAGGGTGTTGGCGAGCAGTACTTC. This chain uses TRBV5-1 with TRBJ2-7, with TRBD1 as a possible D gene (5 bases). The germline gives CDR1 SGHRS, CDR2 YFSETQ. The length of the CDR3 is 13 residues. V was cut by 4 bases and J by 6 bases, with 14 bases left in between.

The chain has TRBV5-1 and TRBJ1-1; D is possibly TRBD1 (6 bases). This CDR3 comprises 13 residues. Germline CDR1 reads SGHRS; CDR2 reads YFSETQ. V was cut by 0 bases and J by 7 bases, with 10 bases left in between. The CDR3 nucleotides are TGCGCCAGCAGCTTGGCGGGGGGCCTTGAAGCTTTCTTT. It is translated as CASSLAGGLEAFF.